The rows below give T cell receptor beta chains drawn from one sample of a study of OX40 agonist ivuxolimab in advanced cancers. Using immunoSEQ multiplex PCR, the repertoire was profiled, and TCRdb retains in-frame clones only, with some absent. The data contain 25,000 to 40,000 clones, less than 90% of them seen just once; the ten biggest clones take up approximately 21%. Sample: CD4+ or CD8+ T cells sorted from blood, taken in a trial of the OX40 agonist ivuxolimab. Receptors were obtained from an adult with an advanced solid tumor such as melanoma, head and neck, liver or kidney cancer. Both conserved end residues are part of each CDR3. The D gene is left open where the match is weak. Some rows mark clone size as missing; the rest say once, few, many or name a class of expanded clone.

J: TRBJ2-3
size: NA
D: TRBD2
V: TRBV5-4
DNA: TGTGCCAGCAGCCTGAGGGAGCGGGACTTCACAGATACGCAGTATTTT
CDR3: CASSLRERDFTDTQYF

J: TRBJ2-7
size: NA
D: TRBD1
V: TRBV29-1
DNA: TGCAGCGGAGGACAGGGGGGTGAGCAGTACTTC
CDR3: CSGGQGGEQYF

J: TRBJ2-5
size: few
D: TRBD2
V: TRBV2
DNA: TGTGCCAGCAGTGACGTGGGACTAGCGGGGAGGTGGGAAGGAGAGACCCAGTACTTC
CDR3: CASSDVGLAGRWEGETQYF

J: TRBJ2-5
size: NA
D: TRBD1
V: TRBV28
DNA: TGTGCCAGCAGTCCCCGGACAGGAAGGGAGACCCAGTACTTC
CDR3: CASSPRTGRETQYF

J: TRBJ2-2
size: NA
D: NA
V: TRBV10-3
DNA: TGTGCCATCAGTGATGGGGAGATGGAGAACGCCGGGGAGCTGTTTTTT
CDR3: CAISDGEMENAGELFF

J: TRBJ2-4
size: NA
D: NA
V: TRBV28
DNA: TGTGCCAGCACCATAGGAGGGGTGGGGAGTATTCAGTACTTC
CDR3: CASTIGGVGSIQYF

J: TRBJ2-1
size: NA
D: NA
V: TRBV25-1
DNA: TGTGCCAGCAGTGAATTTGGAGACGACAATGAGCAGTTCTTC
CDR3: CASSEFGDDNEQFF

J: TRBJ2-5
size: NA
D: NA
V: TRBV9
DNA: TGTGCCAGCAGCGACCCCCTCAGCGGCCAAGAGACCCAGTACTTC
CDR3: CASSDPLSGQETQYF

J: TRBJ2-7
size: NA
D: TRBD1
V: TRBV7-2
DNA: TGTGCCAGCAGCCCTGGGACAGGGGGACGCTACGAGCAGTACTTC
CDR3: CASSPGTGGRYEQYF

J: TRBJ2-7
size: NA
D: TRBD1
V: TRBV7-2
DNA: TGTGCCAGCAGCTCTTGGACAGGTCCACAGAGCTCCTACGAGCAGTACTTC
CDR3: CASSSWTGPQSSYEQYF

J: TRBJ2-1
size: NA
D: TRBD2
V: TRBV29-1
DNA: TGCAGCGTTGGGGGACTAGCGGGACACTCCTACAATGAGCAGTTCTTC
CDR3: CSVGGLAGHSYNEQFF

J: TRBJ1-5
size: NA
D: NA
V: TRBV30
DNA: TGTGCCTGGAGTGGAGAGGGCTGGGGGTTAAATCAGCCCCAGCATTTT
CDR3: CAWSGEGWGLNQPQHF

J: TRBJ1-5
size: NA
D: TRBD1
V: TRBV4-1
DNA: TGCGCCAGCAGCCGATCCGGGACAGGGGGAGGTCAGCCCCAGCATTTT
CDR3: CASSRSGTGGGQPQHF

J: TRBJ2-2
size: NA
D: NA
V: TRBV11-2
DNA: TGTGCCAGCACCCACACCGGGGAGCTGTTTTTT
CDR3: CASTHTGELFF

J: TRBJ1-1
size: NA
D: NA
V: TRBV9
DNA: TGTGCCAGCAGCGACCGACGGGGGAACACTGAAGCTTTCTTT
CDR3: CASSDRRGNTEAFF

J: TRBJ1-1
size: NA
D: TRBD1
V: TRBV6-1
DNA: TGTGCCAGCAGAGAGGGACAGTTCGGCTCCAATGAAGCTTTCTTT
CDR3: CASREGQFGSNEAFF

J: TRBJ2-5
size: NA
D: NA
V: TRBV30
DNA: TGTGCCTGGAGTTCAGGGGATGGGGAGACCCAGTACTTC
CDR3: CAWSSGDGETQYF

J: TRBJ2-7
size: NA
D: NA
V: TRBV4-1
DNA: TGCGCCAGCAGCCAAGATTTTTCGGGAGCAAGCTACGAGCAGTACTTC
CDR3: CASSQDFSGASYEQYF

J: TRBJ2-7
size: NA
D: TRBD2
V: TRBV29-1
DNA: TGCAGCGGGTTCCTATCGAGGGAGGGAACCTACGAGCAGTACTTC
CDR3: CSGFLSREGTYEQYF

J: TRBJ1-2
size: NA
D: TRBD1
V: TRBV6-5
DNA: TGTGCCAGCAGGGGAAACAGGGGGCAAGGCTATGGCTACACCTTC
CDR3: CASRGNRGQGYGYTF